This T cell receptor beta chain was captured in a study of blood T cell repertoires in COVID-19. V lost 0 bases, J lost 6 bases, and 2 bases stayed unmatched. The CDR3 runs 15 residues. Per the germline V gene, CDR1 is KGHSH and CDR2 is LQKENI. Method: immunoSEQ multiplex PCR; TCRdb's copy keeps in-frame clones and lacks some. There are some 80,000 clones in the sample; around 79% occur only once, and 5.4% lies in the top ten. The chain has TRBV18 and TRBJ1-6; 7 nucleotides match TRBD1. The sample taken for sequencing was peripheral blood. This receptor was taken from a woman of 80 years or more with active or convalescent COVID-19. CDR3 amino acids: CASSPPGTVNSPLHF. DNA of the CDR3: TGTGCCAGCTCACCACCGGGGACAGTTAATTCACCCCTCCACTTT.